This T cell receptor (beta chain) originates from a study of blood T cell repertoires in COVID-19. The overall study: Samples taken during acute and convalescent COVID-19 were collected in the United States, Italy and Spain.

Losses at the gene ends were 1 base for V and 4 bases for J; bases not matched to a gene: 10. CDR1 and CDR2 from the germline V gene are SGHNT and YYREEE (reference sequence). The CDR3 is 17 residues long. In the original processing: Reference gene primer amplification gave estimated nucleated cell counts. Using immunoSEQ multiplex PCR, the repertoire was profiled, and TCRdb retains in-frame clones only, with some absent. V, J and clone size are taken as reported in that table, and D and trimming were inferred from the DNA itself. The table shows roughly 310,000 clones, with around nine tenths occurring only once. Study members were between 18 and 89 years old and lived in 24 US regions. Cohort 3 recovery required two negative PCRs, clearance, or symptom resolution.

This TCR was sampled from a woman aged 40 to 55 who had recovered from COVID-19. Sample: PBMCs or T cells enriched from blood (not recorded which). V gene TRBV5-4 combines with J gene TRBJ2-1; 8 positions match TRBD2. The CDR3 DNA sequence: TGTGCCAGCAGCTTGAAGAAGCGGGAGATTTCTTACAATGAGCAGTTCTTC. It translates to CASSLKKREISYNEQFF.